Each of the 26 T cell receptor beta chains below was sequenced from the same sample in a study of blood T cell repertoires in COVID-19. The assay was immunoSEQ multiplex PCR, and TCRdb's table has in-frame clones only and misses some. This table has about 210,000 clones, about 86% appearing once. The sequenced material came from PBMCs or T cells enriched from blood (not recorded which). These receptors came from a woman between 45 and 60 years old with acute COVID-19.

The rearrangement links TRBV19 to TRBJ1-2; tentative D call: TRBD1 (5 bases). The CDR3 covers 15 residues. The V gene's germline CDR1 is LNHDA and CDR2 SQIVND (reference sequence). Trimming took 4 bases from V and 3 from J, leaving 15 bases between them. The CDR3 DNA is TGTGCCAGTAGTAAACCGGGACTTGGGGACTATGGCTACACCTTC. As protein: CASSKPGLGDYGYTF.

This clone was recorded only once. This sequence joins TRBV7-2 and TRBJ2-5, with unresolved D. Germline values: CDR1 SGHTA, CDR2 FQGNSA. This CDR3 is 13 amino acids long. The germline V and J ends were trimmed by 6 bases and 1 base, with 9 bases remaining between them. The CDR3 reads CASRLPTQETQYF. CDR3 DNA sequence: TGTGCCAGCAGACTCCCAACCCAAGAGACCCAGTACTTC.

CDR3 DNA sequence: TGTGCCAGCAGCTTGGTAGGGGGCATTACCTACGAGCAGTACTTC. This gives the protein CASSLVGGITYEQYF. The chain recombines TRBV5-4 with TRBJ2-7, with TRBD1 matching 7 bases. The junction had 5 bases not matched to a gene; V was cut back by 0 bases and J by 2 bases. This CDR3 is 15 amino acids long. Germline assignment: CDR1 SGHNT and CDR2 YYREEE (reference sequence).

V usage is TRBV27 and J usage is TRBJ1-2; no reliable D call. Between the trimmed V and J ends, which lost 5 bases and 4 bases, there was a span of 11 bases. CDR1 and CDR2 (germline): MNHEY, SMNVEV (reference sequence). The CDR3 length is 13 residues. CDR3 sequence (DNA): TGTGCCAGCAGTGCCTACGACACCTATGGCTACACCTTC. This translates into CASSAYDTYGYTF.

The chain has TRBV6-2 or TRBV6-3 and TRBJ1-2; possibly TRBD1 for D (5 bases). Trimming took off 4 bases at V and 1 base at J, with 10 bases between the two ends. Germline V gene sequence: CDR1 MNHEY, CDR2 SVGEGT. The CDR3 length is 14 residues. The CDR3 loop is CASSSDTINYGYTF. The CDR3 DNA sequence: TGTGCCAGCAGTTCGGACACCATTAACTATGGCTACACCTTC.

The V and J genes are TRBV28 and TRBJ1-2; a possible D gene is TRBD1 (5 bases). CDR1 and CDR2 from the germline V gene are MDHEN and SYDVKM. The CDR3 contains 16 residues. V shed 2 bases and J shed 3 bases, with 16 bases lying between them. CDR3 coding DNA: TGTGCCAGCAGTTTAATCCCGACAGCCGGTGACTATGGCTACACCTTC. Translation gives CASSLIPTAGDYGYTF.

The genes are TRBV2 and TRBJ1-5, with TRBD1 matching 9 bases. V lost 8 bases, J lost 0 bases, and 8 bases stayed unmatched. The CDR3 runs to 16 residues. Germline CDR1 SNHLY, CDR2 FYNNEI. CDR3 protein: CASGLGQGYSNQPQHF. In DNA form, the CDR3 reads TGTGCCAGCGGCTTAGGACAGGGGTATAGCAATCAGCCCCAGCATTTT. Supplemented by reference TRBV2 and TRBJ1-5, the full variable domain reads EPEVTQTPSHQVTQMGQEVILRCVPISNHLYFYWYRQILGQKVEFLVSFYNNEISEKSEIFDDQFSVERPDGSNFTLKIRSTKLEDSAMYFCASGLGQGYSNQPQHFGDGTRLSIL.

The rearrangement joins TRBV6-5 to TRBJ1-2, with TRBD1 identical over 7 bases. The CDR3 runs 15 residues. Trimming removed 6 bases from V and 5 bases from J; junction bases left unmatched: 12. Per germline, CDR1 MNHEY and CDR2 SVGAGI. CDR3 loop: CASSSLEQGSYGYTF. The CDR3 region has the DNA TGTGCCAGCAGCTCCCTTGAACAGGGGTCGTATGGCTACACCTTC.

The rearrangement joins TRBV18 to TRBJ2-1, with 7 positions matching TRBD2. Germline V lookup: CDR1 KGHSH, CDR2 LQKENI. This CDR3 comprises 15 residues. The junction had 12 bases not matched to a gene; V was cut back by 6 bases and J by 7 bases. CDR3 loop: CASSPGTNPSNEQFF. DNA for the CDR3: TGTGCCAGCTCCCCGGGGACTAACCCTTCTAATGAGCAGTTCTTC.

The chain joins TRBV5-1 to TRBJ1-6; D call uncertain. There are 17 residues in the CDR3. Germline V gives CDR1 SGHRS, CDR2 YFSETQ. V was clipped by 0 bases and J by 0 bases, with 10 bases between them. CDR3 in DNA: TGCGCCAGCAGCTTGGGTACAGCCAGCTCCTATAATTCACCCCTCCACTTT. Residues: CASSLGTASSYNSPLHF. The complete variable domain, with remaining parts taken from reference TRBV5-1 and TRBJ1-6, reads KAGVTQTPRYLIKTRGQQVTLSCSPISGHRSVSWYQQTPGQGLQFLFEYFSETQRNKGNFPGRFSGRQFSNSRSEMNVSTLELGDSALYLCASSLGTASSYNSPLHFGNGTRLTVT.

The chain uses TRBV9 and TRBJ1-4; 7 bases align to TRBD1. The CDR3 spans 16 residues. Germline CDR1 is SGDLS and CDR2 is YYNGEE. V gave up 4 bases and J gave up 0 bases; unmatched junction bases: 6. The DNA of the CDR3 is TGTGCCAGCAGCCCAAGGACAGGTGCAACTAATGAAAAACTGTTTTTT. Its translation: CASSPRTGATNEKLFF.

This chain joins TRBV10-1 and TRBJ2-3; D is unclear. The CDR3 has 17 amino acids. Germline lookup yields CDR1 WNHNN and CDR2 SYGVQD (reference sequence). The V end was cut by 3 bases, the J end by 5 bases, with 21 bases between. CDR3 DNA sequence: TGCGCCAGCAGTGATACCGAGCCACCGCCTAGTATAGATACGCAGTATTTT. Its translation: CASSDTEPPPSIDTQYF.

This chain connects TRBV28 to TRBJ1-1; 7 bases match TRBD1. The CDR3 has 15 amino acids. Trimming removed 6 bases from V and 0 bases from J; junction bases left unmatched: 7. Per germline, CDR1 MDHEN and CDR2 SYDVKM. CDR3 nucleotide sequence: TGTGCCAGCAGGGCGACAGGGAACGTGAACACTGAAGCTTTCTTT. It translates to CASRATGNVNTEAFF. Combining the CDR3 with reference TRBV28 and TRBJ1-1 gives the whole variable domain DVKVTQSSRYLVKRTGEKVFLECVQDMDHENMFWYRQDPGLGLRLIYFSYDVKMKEKGDIPEGYSVSREKKERFSLILESASTNQTSMYLCASRATGNVNTEAFFGQGTRLTVV.

The gene calls are TRBV27 and TRBJ2-7; 9 positions match TRBD1. Germline V gives CDR1 MNHEY, CDR2 SMNVEV (reference sequence). J lost 2 bases, V lost 6 bases, and 5 bases had no gene match. The CDR3 runs to 14 residues. CDR3 loop: CASRRTGAAYEQYF. CDR3 nucleotides: TGTGCCAGCAGACGGACAGGGGCGGCCTACGAGCAGTACTTC.

The chain employs TRBV6-1 and TRBJ1-2; 8 nucleotides line up with TRBD1. This CDR3 has 16 residues. The trim removed 5 bases at V and 4 bases at J, leaving 12 bases unmatched. Germline V gene data show CDR1 as MNHNS and CDR2 as SASEGT. CDR3 region: CASSKGQGRLSYGYTF. The CDR3 nucleotides are TGTGCCAGCAGTAAAGGACAGGGACGTCTCTCCTATGGCTACACCTTC.

The rearrangement uses TRBV2 and TRBJ1-1; possible D gene TRBD1, 5 bases. Germline assignment: CDR1 SNHLY and CDR2 FYNNEI. The CDR3 contains 15 residues. Deletions cut 3 bases from V and 1 base from J, with 12 bases between. CDR3 nucleotides: TGTGCCAGCAGTGACCCCGGAGGGGCGAACACTGAAGCTTTCTTT. It specifies CASSDPGGANTEAFF.

This sequence joins TRBV7-9 and TRBJ2-3, with unresolved D. This CDR3 contains 13 residues. V was clipped by 5 bases and J by 10 bases, with 16 bases between them. The germline CDR1 and CDR2 sequences are SEHNR and FQNEAQ (reference sequence). The CDR3 nucleotides read TGTGCCAGCAGCGATAATTCGGCTAGACCGCAGTATTTT. Encoded protein: CASSDNSARPQYF.

The rearrangement uses TRBV20-1 and TRBJ2-3, with 11 bases fitting TRBD1. CDR1 DFQATT and CDR2 SNEGSKA come from the germline V gene (reference sequence). V dropped 3 bases and J dropped 13; count of bases not matched to a gene: 9. This CDR3 is 13 amino acids long. The CDR3 nucleotides read TGCAGTGCTAGTAGTCGGACAGGGGGCGAGGAGTATTTT. The encoded protein is CSASSRTGGEEYF.

The genes are TRBV7-2 and TRBJ1-1, with 7 bases lining up with TRBD1. Per germline, CDR1 SGHTA and CDR2 FQGNSA. The CDR3 covers 14 residues. V lost 3 bases and J lost 3; bases outside the gene matches: 4. CDR3 region: CASSLTGSYTEAFF. CDR3 in DNA: TGTGCCAGCAGCTTGACAGGGTCGTACACTGAAGCTTTCTTT. Full variable domain (remainder filled in from reference TRBV7-2 and TRBJ1-1): GAGVSQSPSNKVTEKGKDVELRCDPISGHTALYWYRQSLGQGLEFLIYFQGNSAPDKSGLPSDRFSAERTGGSVSTLTIQRTQQEDSAVYLCASSLTGSYTEAFFGQGTRLTVV.

The chain is built from TRBV11-2 and TRBJ2-2; TRBD2 matches 8 bases. Trimming removed 5 bases from V and 1 base from J; junction bases left unmatched: 12. This CDR3 has 18 residues. Germline V lookup: CDR1 SGHAT, CDR2 FQNNGV. CDR3 nucleotides: TGTGCCAGCAGCCCCAGGGCGGGGGGCTTAGGGAACACCGGGGAGCTGTTTTTT. Protein: CASSPRAGGLGNTGELFF.

This clone was detected only once. The DNA of the CDR3 is TGTGCCAGCAGCCCTTTTCTATCCTCCTACAATGAGCAGTTCTTC. It codes for CASSPFLSSYNEQFF. The chain uses TRBV7-2 and TRBJ2-1; D is unclear. The V end lost 5 bases, the J end lost 0 bases, and 11 bases lay between the germline ends. This CDR3 spans 15 amino acids. Germline loops: CDR1 SGHTA, CDR2 FQGNSA.

The chain is built from TRBV11-1 and TRBJ2-7; 9 bases fit TRBD1. CDR3 length: 14 amino acids. The V segment lost 5 bases and the J segment 3 bases; nucleotides outside the gene matches: 5. Germline CDR1 and CDR2: SGHAT and FQDESV (reference sequence). CDR3 loop: CASSADRGIYEQYF. CDR3 bases: TGTGCCAGCAGCGCAGACAGGGGGATCTACGAGCAGTACTTC.

The chain uses TRBV13 and TRBJ2-2; 13 bases agree with TRBD2. The CDR3 has 17 amino acids. The V and J ends lost 5 bases and 6 bases, in that order; junction bases with no gene match: 9. Germline V gene lookup returns CDR1 PRHDT and CDR2 FYEKMQ (reference sequence). The CDR3 loop reads CASSQSTSGGVPGELFF. The CDR3 DNA sequence: TGTGCCAGCAGCCAAAGCACTAGCGGGGGGGTCCCCGGGGAGCTGTTTTTT.

This chain uses TRBV19 with TRBJ2-7, with 9 bases that match TRBD1. Losses at the gene ends were 4 bases for V and 0 bases for J; bases not matched to a gene: 4. Germline CDR1 and CDR2: LNHDA and SQIVND (reference sequence). CDR3 length: 15 residues. The CDR3 bases are TGTGCCAGTAGTACTACAGGGGGCTCCTCCTACGAGCAGTACTTC. Translation gives CASSTTGGSSYEQYF.

The chain combines TRBV5-1 with TRBJ1-4; D uncertain. V lost 1 base, J lost 7 bases, and 8 bases lay in between. The CDR3 loop spans 13 amino acids. Germline loops: CDR1 SGHRS, CDR2 YFSETQ. The CDR3 protein is CASSLTGSEKLFF. DNA for the CDR3: TGCGCCAGCAGCTTGACCGGGTCTGAAAAACTGTTTTTT.

The chain employs TRBV28 and TRBJ2-7; TRBD2 matches 11 bases. The germline V gene has CDR1 MDHEN and CDR2 SYDVKM. CDR3 length equals 16 residues. V shed 9 bases, J shed 0 bases, and the junction held 10 bases outside the gene matches. CDR3 coding DNA: TGTGCCAGTCTCCCCCTTACTAGCGGGGGCTCCTACGAGCAGTACTTC. Translated, it gives CASLPLTSGGSYEQYF.